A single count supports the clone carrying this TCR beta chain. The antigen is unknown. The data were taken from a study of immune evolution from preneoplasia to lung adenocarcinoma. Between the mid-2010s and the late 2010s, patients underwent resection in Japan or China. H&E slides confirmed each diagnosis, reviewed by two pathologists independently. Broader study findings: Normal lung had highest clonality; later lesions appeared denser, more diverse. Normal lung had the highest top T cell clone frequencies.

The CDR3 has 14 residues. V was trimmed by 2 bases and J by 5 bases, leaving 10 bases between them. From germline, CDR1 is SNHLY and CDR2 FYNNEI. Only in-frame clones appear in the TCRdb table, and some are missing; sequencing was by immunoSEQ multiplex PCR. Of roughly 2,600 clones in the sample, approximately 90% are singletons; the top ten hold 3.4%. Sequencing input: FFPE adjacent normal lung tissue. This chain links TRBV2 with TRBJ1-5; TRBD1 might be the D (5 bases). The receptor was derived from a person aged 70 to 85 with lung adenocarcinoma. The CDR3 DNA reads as TGTGCCAGCAGTGAAAGACAGCAATATCAGCCCCAGCATTTT. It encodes CASSERQQYQPQHF.